This T cell receptor beta chain came from a study of blood T cell repertoires in COVID-19. About the research overall: Material from acute and convalescent COVID-19 was sourced from the United States, Italy and Spain. Sources were T cells, B-cell-depleted T cells, or PBMCs; the material itself was cDNA or gDNA.

Authors' analysis steps: Reference gene primer amplification in the assay estimated nucleated cell counts. The repertoire was sequenced with immunoSEQ multiplex PCR; TCRdb's copy has only in-frame clones and lacks some. That table is the source of V, J and clone size, and D and trimming were worked out from the DNA. This sample yields about 190,000 clones, of which 70% to 90% are seen a single time; approximately 4.5% belongs to the top ten. Sequencing used peripheral blood. This TCR was sampled from a human donor in a cohort sampled during active COVID-19.

The CDR3 reads CAWSVPGGSYNEQFF. The DNA of the CDR3 is TGTGCCTGGAGTGTACCCGGGGGGTCCTACAATGAGCAGTTCTTC. J is TRBJ2-1 and V is TRBV30; 7 nucleotides line up with TRBD2. Trimming took 0 bases from V and 1 from J; bases not matched to a gene: 3. The CDR3 has 15 residues. The V gene's germline CDR1 is GTSNPN and CDR2 SVGIG (reference sequence). Full variable domain (remainder filled in from reference TRBV30 and TRBJ2-1): SQTIHQWPATLVQPVGSPLSLECTVEGTSNPNLYWYRQAAGRGLQLLFYSVGIGQISSEVPQNLSASRPQDRQFILSSKKLLLSDSGFYLCAWSVPGGSYNEQFFGPGTRLTVL.